Sequencing of this T cell receptor (beta chain) was carried out in a study of blood T cells in healthy people across ages. Overall study findings and caveats: Per-million-T-cell TCR beta diversity fell roughly linearly with age.

Together with a sample-barcoded 5' primer, a J-beta primer mix was included in a second PCR lasting 7 to 11 cycles. Each CDR3 protein is one row after TCRdb ran MiXCR on the 5' RACE reads. The sample yields about 780,000 distinct CDR3 sequences, roughly 25% seen once. Germline assignment: CDR1 MNHEY and CDR2 SMNVEV (reference sequence). Trimming shortened V by 6 bases and J by 8 bases, and 19 bases separated the two germline ends. The CDR3 covers 14 residues. Comment on this clonotype: Its antigen is unknown.

This sample was shared with a second study, whose subject was T cells of mothers and their children. From that paper: cDNA synthesis used all extracted RNA, approximately 1.6 ug per 15 ul. Overlap measured in related mother-child pairs was slightly, non-significantly higher than in unrelated pairs. Sequencing revealed no T cell clones that were persistent and microchimeric.

This clonotype was obtained from a boy between 10 and 17 years old in good health. Material for sequencing was blood. V and J are TRBV27 and TRBJ1-2; D call uncertain. In DNA form, the CDR3 reads TGTGCCAGCAGCGTCGGACGGAATCCGAGGGGCTACACCTTC. Translated, it gives CASSVGRNPRGYTF.